The text below deals with one T cell receptor beta chain. One end of the junction fails to match germline, which may point to a read error. CDR3 length: 15 residues. CDR1 and CDR2 from the germline V gene are SEHNR and FQNEAQ (reference sequence). RNA transcripts were the template for amplifying TCR beta CDR3 regions. HTBI primers were the set used in a first-round RT-PCR of the TCR CDR3. MiXCR was run by TCRdb on the multiplex PCR reads, yielding one entry per CDR3 protein. Of hundreds of thousands of distinct CDR3 sequences in the sample, roughly 46% were seen once. This sample is part of a study of T cells in Graves' hyperthyroidism and ophthalmopathy.

The V gene is TRBV7-9, the J gene TRBJ1-3; 10 bases match TRBD1. The TCR originated in an adult man with Graves' disease, either hyperthyroidism or ophthalmopathy (not recorded which). Source material: peripheral blood or thyroid tissue (not recorded which). The CDR3 here is CASSRTGGFGNTTYF. The CDR3 DNA is TGTGCCAGCAGCCGGACAGGGGGATTTGGAAACACCACATATTTT.